Below, 5 T cell receptor beta chains from the same sample are listed, as sequenced in a study of shared clonotypes between healthy human individuals. Clones were read by immunoSEQ multiplex PCR, and TCRdb kept only the in-frame ones, dropping some. The sample records 950,000 to 1,100,000 clones, 75% to 85% being singletons. The sequenced sample consisted of memory CD4+ T cells from PBMCs. Documented subset: CD45RA-negative fraction. Receptors were obtained from a man in his late teens or twenties in good health. Some clones in this sample may be carry-over from other donors' samples.

This chain connects TRBV28 to TRBJ1-5; perhaps TRBD1 as D (5 bases). The germline V and J ends were trimmed by 7 bases and 0 bases, with 13 bases remaining between them. This CDR3 is built from 15 residues. Germline V gene data show CDR1 as MDHEN and CDR2 as SYDVKM. CDR3 in amino acids: CASTKGAFSNQPQHF. DNA of the CDR3: TGTGCCAGCACCAAAGGGGCTTTTAGCAATCAGCCCCAGCATTTT.

This chain links TRBV7-2 with TRBJ2-7; D perhaps matches TRBD1 (5 bases). The CDR3 is 14 residues long. V was pared by 2 bases and J by 3 bases, with 11 bases between. Germline CDR1 is SGHTA and CDR2 is FQGNSA. As DNA, the CDR3 is TGTGCCAGCAGCTTACGATCCAGGGACTACGAGCAGTACTTC. It yields the protein CASSLRSRDYEQYF.

In nucleotides, the CDR3 is TGTGCCAGCAGTTACTCGAGGGCTAGTTCGGGTGAGCAGTACTTC. Amino acid sequence: CASSYSRASSGEQYF. V and J are TRBV6-5 and TRBJ2-7; a weak D match, TRBD2 (5 bases). In germline, CDR1 is MNHEY, CDR2 SVGAGI. CDR3 length equals 15 residues. With 0 bases removed from V and 7 bases from J, the gap between germline ends came to 16 bases.

V usage is TRBV28 and J usage is TRBJ1-4, with D uncertain. V was trimmed by 3 bases and J by 6 bases, leaving 11 bases between them. There are 14 residues in the CDR3. Germline-derived CDR1 and CDR2 are MDHEN and SYDVKM. CDR3 residues: CASSFLGSHEKLFF. As DNA, the CDR3 is TGTGCCAGCAGTTTTTTAGGGTCTCATGAAAAACTGTTTTTT.

V is TRBV30 and J is TRBJ1-3; unclear D gene. This CDR3 contains 14 residues. Germline values: CDR1 GTSNPN, CDR2 SVGIG (reference sequence). V was pared by 4 bases and J by 0 bases, with 10 bases between. DNA of the CDR3: TGTGCCTGGATTGGTACGCGCTCTGGAAACACCATATATTTT. It yields the protein CAWIGTRSGNTIYF.